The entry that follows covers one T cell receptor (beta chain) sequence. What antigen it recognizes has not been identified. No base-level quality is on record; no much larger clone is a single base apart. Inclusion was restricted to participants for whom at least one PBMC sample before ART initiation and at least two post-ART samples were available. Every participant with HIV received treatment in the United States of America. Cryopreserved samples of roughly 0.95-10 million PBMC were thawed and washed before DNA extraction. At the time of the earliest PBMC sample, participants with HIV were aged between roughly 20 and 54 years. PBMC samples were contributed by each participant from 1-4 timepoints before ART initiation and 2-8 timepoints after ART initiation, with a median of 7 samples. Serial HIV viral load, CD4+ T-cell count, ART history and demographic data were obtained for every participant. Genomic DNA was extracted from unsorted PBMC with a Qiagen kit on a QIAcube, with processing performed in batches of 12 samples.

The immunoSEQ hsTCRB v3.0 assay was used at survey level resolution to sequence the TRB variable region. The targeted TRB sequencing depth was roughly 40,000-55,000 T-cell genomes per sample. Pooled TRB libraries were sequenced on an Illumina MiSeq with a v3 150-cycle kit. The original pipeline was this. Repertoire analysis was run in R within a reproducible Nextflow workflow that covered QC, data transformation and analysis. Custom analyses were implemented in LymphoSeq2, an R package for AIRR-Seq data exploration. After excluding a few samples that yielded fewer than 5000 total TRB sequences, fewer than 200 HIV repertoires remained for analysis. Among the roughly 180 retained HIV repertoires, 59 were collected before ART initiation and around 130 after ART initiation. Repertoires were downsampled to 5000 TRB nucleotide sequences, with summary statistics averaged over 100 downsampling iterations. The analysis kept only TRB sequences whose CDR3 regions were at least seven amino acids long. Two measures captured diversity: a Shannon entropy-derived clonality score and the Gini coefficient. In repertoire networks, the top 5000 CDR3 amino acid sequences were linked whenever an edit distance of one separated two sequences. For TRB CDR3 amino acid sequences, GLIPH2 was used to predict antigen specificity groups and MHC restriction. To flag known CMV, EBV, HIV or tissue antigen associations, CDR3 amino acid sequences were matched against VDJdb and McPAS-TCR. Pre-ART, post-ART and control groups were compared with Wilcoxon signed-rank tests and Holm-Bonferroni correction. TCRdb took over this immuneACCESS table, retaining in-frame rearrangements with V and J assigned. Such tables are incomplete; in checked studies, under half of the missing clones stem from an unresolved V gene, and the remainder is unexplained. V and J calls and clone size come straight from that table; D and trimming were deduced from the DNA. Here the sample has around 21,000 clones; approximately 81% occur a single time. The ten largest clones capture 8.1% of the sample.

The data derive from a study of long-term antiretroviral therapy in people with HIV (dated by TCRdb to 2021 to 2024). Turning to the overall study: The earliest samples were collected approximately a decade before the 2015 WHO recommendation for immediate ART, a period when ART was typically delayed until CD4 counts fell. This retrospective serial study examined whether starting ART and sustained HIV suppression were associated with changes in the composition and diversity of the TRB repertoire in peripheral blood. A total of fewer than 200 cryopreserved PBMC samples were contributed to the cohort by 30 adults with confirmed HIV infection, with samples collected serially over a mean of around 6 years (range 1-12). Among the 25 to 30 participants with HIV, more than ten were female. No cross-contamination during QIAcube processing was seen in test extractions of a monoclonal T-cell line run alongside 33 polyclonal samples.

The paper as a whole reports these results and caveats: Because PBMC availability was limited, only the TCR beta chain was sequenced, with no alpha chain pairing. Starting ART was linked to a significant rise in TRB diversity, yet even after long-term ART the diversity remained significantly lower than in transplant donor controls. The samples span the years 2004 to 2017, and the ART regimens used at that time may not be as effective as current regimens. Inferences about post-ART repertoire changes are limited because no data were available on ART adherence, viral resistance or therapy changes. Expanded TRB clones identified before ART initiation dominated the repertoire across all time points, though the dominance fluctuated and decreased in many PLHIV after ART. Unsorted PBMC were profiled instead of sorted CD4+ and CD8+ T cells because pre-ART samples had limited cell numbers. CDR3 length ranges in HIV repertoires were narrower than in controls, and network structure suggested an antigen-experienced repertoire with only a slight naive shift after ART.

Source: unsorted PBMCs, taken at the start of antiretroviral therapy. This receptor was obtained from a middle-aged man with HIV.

The nucleotides are TGTGCCTGGAGTGCCCGTGAAAAACTGTTTTTT. It translates to CAWSAREKLFF. The chain is encoded by TRBV30 joined to TRBJ1-4; a confident D gene designation cannot be given. The CDR3 spans 11 residues, from the cysteine through the phenylalanine. Kept here is only the CDR3 DNA, which spans 33 bases and is read in frame from base 1. Reading the germline V gene (reference sequence) gives CDR1 GTSNPN and CDR2 SVGIG. Between the V and J ends, shortened by 1 base and 7 bases respectively, the junction contains 4 bases.